Below, 16 T cell receptor beta chains from the same sample are listed, as sequenced in a study of blood T cell repertoires in COVID-19. Repertoires were generated with immunoSEQ multiplex PCR, while TCRdb's copy carries only in-frame clones and drops some. Of 400,000 or so clones in the sample, around 89% were seen once. The specimen sequenced was PBMCs or T cells enriched from blood (not recorded which). These receptors came from a man aged 25-40 years who had recovered from COVID-19.

The chain joins TRBV11-2 to TRBJ2-1; 9 bases line up with TRBD1. The CDR3 is 14 amino acids. The ends lost 5 bases at V and 4 bases at J; junction bases unmatched: 3. The V gene's germline CDR1 is SGHAT and CDR2 FQNNGV. The CDR3 loop reads CASSPQGAYNEQFF. For the CDR3, the DNA is TGTGCCAGCAGCCCACAGGGGGCGTACAATGAGCAGTTCTTC.

J is TRBJ1-1 and V is TRBV11-2; tentative D call: TRBD1 (5 bases). Germline loops: CDR1 SGHAT, CDR2 FQNNGV. This CDR3 has 15 residues. Trimming took off 4 bases at V and 0 bases at J, with 12 bases between the two ends. CDR3 in amino acids: CASSSSVGVNTEAFF. The CDR3 region has the DNA TGTGCCAGCAGCTCTAGTGTAGGGGTGAACACTGAAGCTTTCTTT.

V is TRBV5-1 and J is TRBJ2-7; possibly TRBD2 for D (5 bases). The V and J ends lost 4 bases and 0 bases respectively, with 14 bases between them. The CDR3 has 15 amino acids. Germline V gene sequence: CDR1 SGHRS, CDR2 YFSETQ. CDR3: CASSLAHLSSYEQYF. CDR3 sequence (DNA): TGCGCCAGCAGCCTAGCCCACCTGAGCTCCTACGAGCAGTACTTC.

J is TRBJ2-7 and V is TRBV13; the match to TRBD1 covers 7 bases. Germline V lookup: CDR1 PRHDT, CDR2 FYEKMQ (reference sequence). V shed 5 bases and J 3 bases; nucleotides not matched to a gene: 10. This CDR3 region has 15 residues. The CDR3 region is CASSIHRQGYYEQYF. For the CDR3, the DNA is TGTGCCAGCAGCATCCACCGACAGGGTTACTACGAGCAGTACTTC.

CDR3 in DNA: TGTGCCAGCAGTTACCGACCAACTACTGAGCAGTTCTTC. Amino acid sequence: CASSYRPTTEQFF. The V and J genes are TRBV6-2 or TRBV6-3 and TRBJ2-1, with D unclear. From germline, CDR1 is MNHEY and CDR2 SVGEGT. Trimming pared 2 bases from V and 9 bases from J, leaving 11 bases between. The CDR3 runs 13 residues.

This clone has at least ten counts. The chain combines TRBV19 with TRBJ1-5; a possible D gene is TRBD1 (5 bases). Germline V gives CDR1 LNHDA, CDR2 SQIVND (reference sequence). The V and J ends lost 3 bases and 4 bases respectively, with 19 bases between them. The CDR3 extends over 17 amino acids. The chain's CDR3 is CASSIGFTAGGNQPQHF. CDR3 DNA: TGTGCCAGTAGTATCGGGTTTACGGCCGGGGGAAATCAGCCCCAGCATTTT.

This clone was recorded only once. This chain uses TRBV28 with TRBJ2-1; 9 positions agree with TRBD2. Germline trimming cut 2 bases from V and 7 bases from J; bases unmatched to any gene: 3. The CDR3 length is 14 residues. The germline CDR1 and CDR2 sequences are MDHEN and SYDVKM. CDR3 loop: CASSLIAGANEQFF. CDR3 sequence (DNA): TGTGCCAGCAGTTTAATAGCGGGGGCGAATGAGCAGTTCTTC.

This chain links TRBV14 with TRBJ2-1, with TRBD1 matching 9 bases. CDR1 and CDR2 (germline): SGHDN, FVKESK. Trimming at V came to 0 bases and at J to 6 bases, leaving 9 bases not matched to a gene. This CDR3 region has 17 residues. The CDR3 spells CASSQDLGQGPRNEQFF. CDR3 bases: TGTGCCAGCAGCCAAGATCTTGGACAGGGGCCCCGCAATGAGCAGTTCTTC.

The chain links TRBV12-5 to TRBJ2-2; D possibly corresponds to TRBD1 (5 bases). Germline V CDR1 and CDR2: LGHNT, FRNRAP. The CDR3 is 14 amino acids. V shed 6 bases and J shed 2 bases, with 10 bases lying between them. CDR3 nucleotides: TGTGCTAGTGGCACTGGGGCCAACACCGGGGAGCTGTTTTTT. This sequence encodes CASGTGANTGELFF.

The V call is TRBV28, the J call TRBJ1-2; D call uncertain. Trimming took 5 bases from V and 7 from J, leaving 14 bases between them. CDR1 and CDR2 from the germline V gene are MDHEN and SYDVKM. This CDR3 is built from 13 residues. The CDR3 DNA reads as TGTGCCAGCAGTCCCCATACGGTTGTTGGCTACACCTTC. Residues: CASSPHTVVGYTF.

This chain links TRBV19 with TRBJ2-1, with a weak D call TRBD2 (5 bases). Trimming pared 2 bases from V and 3 bases from J, leaving 11 bases between. This CDR3 comprises 15 residues. Germline V CDR1 and CDR2: LNHDA, SQIVND (reference sequence). The CDR3 DNA is TGTGCCAGTAGTATACTGTCAGGACTCTACAATGAGCAGTTCTTC. Translation: CASSILSGLYNEQFF.

The V and J genes are TRBV19 and TRBJ1-2, with D possibly being TRBD1 (5 bases). The CDR3 totals 13 residues. Germline CDR1 reads LNHDA; CDR2 reads SQIVND (reference sequence). V was clipped by 8 bases and J by 5 bases, with 15 bases between them. The CDR3 loop is CASAHRGGYGYTF. CDR3 DNA: TGTGCCAGTGCCCACCGGGGGGGATATGGCTACACCTTC.

The rearrangement joins TRBV18 to TRBJ2-7; 11 bases are a match to TRBD1. Trimming removed 0 bases from V and 6 bases from J; junction bases left unmatched: 7. The germline gives CDR1 KGHSH, CDR2 LQKENI. CDR3 length equals 16 residues. The DNA for the CDR3 is TGTGCCAGCTCACCACCGGGGACAGGGGGGGGCTCCGAGCAGTACTTC. Its protein product is CASSPPGTGGGSEQYF.

V is TRBV6-1 and J is TRBJ1-2; D might be TRBD1 (5 bases). Germline-derived CDR1 and CDR2 are MNHNS and SASEGT. V gave up 3 bases and J gave up 0 bases, with 11 bases separating them. The CDR3 runs to 15 residues. The CDR3: CASSESGGPNYGYTF. In nucleotides, the CDR3 is TGTGCCAGCAGTGAGTCGGGGGGTCCTAACTATGGCTACACCTTC.

The rearrangement links TRBV7-2 to TRBJ1-2, with 9 positions matching TRBD1. CDR1 SGHTA and CDR2 FQGNSA come from the germline V gene. CDR3 size: 15 residues. J was trimmed by 4 bases and V by 1 base; bases with no gene match: 4. The CDR3, as DNA: TGTGCCAGCAGCTTAGTGGGACAGGGAGGCTATGGCTACACCTTC. Its translation is CASSLVGQGGYGYTF.

This rearrangement joins TRBV12-3 or TRBV12-4 to TRBJ2-7; 7 bases line up with TRBD1. The V segment lost 6 bases and the J segment 6 bases; nucleotides outside the gene matches: 5. The CDR3 consists of 12 residues. Written as DNA, the CDR3 is TGTGCCAGCAGCGGACAGGCGCTCGAGCAGTACTTC. This sequence encodes CASSGQALEQYF.